This passage covers 32 T cell receptor beta chains from one sample sequenced in a study of cytomegalovirus exposure and HLA in healthy donors. Amplification used 60 Vbeta primers and 13 Jbeta primers. The data were produced by immunoSEQ multiplex PCR, yet TCRdb's version contains in-frame clones alone and is incomplete. The sample contains 150,000 to 200,000 clones, around four fifths of which appear only once. The sample consisted of PBMCs. All receptors come from a man aged 18 to 29 in good health and CMV-seropositive.

The chain is built from TRBV5-1 and TRBJ2-3; D is perhaps TRBD1 (6 bases). The germline CDR1 and CDR2 sequences are SGHRS and YFSETQ. The ends were cut back, 0 bases at V and 4 bases at J, with 12 bases in the middle. CDR3 size: 15 residues. The CDR3 DNA reads as TGCGCCAGCAGCTTGGATGGCCGACAGGCAGATACGCAGTATTTT. Translated, it gives CASSLDGRQADTQYF.

The CDR3 DNA reads TGCGCCAGCAGCTTGGAGGGGTCCTACGAGCAGTACTTC. This gives the protein CASSLEGSYEQYF. V usage is TRBV5-1 and J usage is TRBJ2-7; maybe TRBD1 (5 bases). The V end was cut by 0 bases, the J end by 1 base, with 5 bases between. CDR1 is SGHRS and CDR2 is YFSETQ in the germline V gene. This CDR3 comprises 13 residues.

The chain is built from TRBV4-1 and TRBJ1-1, with 7 bases matching TRBD1. CDR1 and CDR2 (germline): MGHRA, YSYEKL. The V segment lost 1 base and the J segment 0 bases; nucleotides outside the gene matches: 5. This CDR3 contains 16 residues. The CDR3 region has the DNA TGCGCCAGCAGCCAAGGCGCACAGGGGTTGAACACTGAAGCTTTCTTT. This sequence encodes CASSQGAQGLNTEAFF.

The chain joins TRBV9 to TRBJ2-5, with D hard to call. The length of the CDR3 is 14 residues. Trimming stripped 0 bases from V and 2 bases from J, with 8 bases between. The germline V gene encodes CDR1 SGDLS and CDR2 YYNGEE. The CDR3 is CASSVAPGQETQYF. The CDR3 DNA is TGTGCCAGCAGCGTAGCCCCAGGACAAGAGACCCAGTACTTC.

The chain joins TRBV19 to TRBJ1-5, with a weak D call TRBD1 (6 bases). The germline V gene has CDR1 LNHDA and CDR2 SQIVND (reference sequence). The CDR3 loop spans 16 amino acids. Trimming shortened V by 1 base and J by 2 bases, and 12 bases separated the two germline ends. In DNA, the CDR3 is TGTGCCAGTAGTATAGGTAAGGCAGGGGGCAATCAGCCCCAGCATTTT. Residues: CASSIGKAGGNQPQHF.

The genes are TRBV6-5 and TRBJ1-2; D is unclear. Germline V gives CDR1 MNHEY, CDR2 SVGAGI. The CDR3 has 15 residues. V lost 6 bases and J 4 bases, leaving 18 bases between the germline ends. The CDR3 sequence is CASRTEGRGLYGYTF. As DNA, the CDR3 is TGTGCCAGCAGGACCGAGGGAAGAGGGCTCTATGGCTACACCTTC.

This sequence joins TRBV6-1 and TRBJ2-2; 7 nucleotides agree with TRBD2. V lost 7 bases to trimming and J lost 0 bases; unmatched junction nucleotides: 5. The CDR3 totals 15 residues. CDR1 and CDR2 (germline): MNHNS, SASEGT. The CDR3 reads CASTELAPNTGELFF. The CDR3 region has the DNA TGTGCCAGCACGGAACTAGCGCCGAACACCGGGGAGCTGTTTTTT.

The V call is TRBV6-6, the J call TRBJ1-1; perhaps TRBD1 as D (5 bases). The germline gives CDR1 MNHNY, CDR2 SVGAGI (reference sequence). V lost 6 bases to trimming and J lost 7 bases, with 9 bases between them. The length of the CDR3 is 11 residues. This chain's CDR3 is CASSAGGEAFF. The CDR3 nucleotides are TGTGCCAGCAGCGCGGGGGGTGAAGCTTTCTTT.

The chain is built from TRBV19 and TRBJ1-1, with D possibly matching TRBD1 (5 bases). Trimming left V 6 bases short and J 7 bases short, with 15 bases between. This CDR3 spans 13 amino acids. CDR1 and CDR2 (germline): LNHDA, SQIVND (reference sequence). The CDR3 DNA is TGTGCCAGTAGCCCCGCAGGGAGGTATGAAGCTTTCTTT. It encodes CASSPAGRYEAFF.

V gene TRBV6-6 combines with J gene TRBJ1-2, with D maybe TRBD1 (5 bases). CDR3 size: 14 residues. CDR1 and CDR2 from the germline V gene are MNHNY and SVGAGI (reference sequence). V shed 1 base and J shed 8 bases, with 14 bases lying between them. The CDR3 bases are TGTGCCAGCAGTTACTTGGTGGGGCGGTTGGGCTACACCTTC. It specifies CASSYLVGRLGYTF.

This rearrangement joins TRBV9 to TRBJ1-6, with unresolved D. CDR1 SGDLS and CDR2 YYNGEE come from the germline V gene. V lost 4 bases and J lost 7, with 15 bases in between. The CDR3 has 15 amino acids. CDR3 nucleotides: TGTGCCAGCAGCCCCCTTCTCGGAGAGAATTCACCCCTCCACTTT. Translating gives CASSPLLGENSPLHF. Filled out from reference TRBV9 and TRBJ1-6, the complete variable domain reads DSGVTQTPKHLITATGQRVTLRCSPRSGDLSVYWYQQSLDQGLQFLIQYYNGEERAKGNILERFSAQQFPDLHSELNLSSLELGDSALYFCASSPLLGENSPLHFGNGTRLTVT.

The chain has TRBV4-1 and TRBJ1-4, with D maybe TRBD1 (5 bases). Trimming removed 0 bases from V and 2 bases from J, with 13 bases in between. This CDR3 has 17 amino acids. CDR1 and CDR2 (germline): MGHRA, YSYEKL. The CDR3: CASSQDGSGGTNEKLFF. The CDR3 nucleotides are TGCGCCAGCAGCCAAGATGGATCCGGGGGGACTAATGAAAAACTGTTTTTT.

The rearrangement links TRBV29-1 to TRBJ2-5, with TRBD2 matching over 7 bases. Per the germline V gene, CDR1 is SQVTM and CDR2 is ANQGSEA. The length of the CDR3 is 12 residues. With V trimmed by 8 bases and J by 6 bases, 9 bases remained unmatched. The CDR3, as DNA: TGCAGCCGACTGAGGGAGGGTCAGACCCAGTACTTC. Its translation is CSRLREGQTQYF.

This clone has just a few counts. CDR3 sequence reads: CSVKTDTEAFF. The CDR3 coding sequence is TGCAGCGTGAAGACAGACACTGAAGCTTTCTTT. The chain joins TRBV29-1 to TRBJ1-1, with a tentative D call TRBD1 (5 bases). Germline loops: CDR1 SQVTM, CDR2 ANQGSEA. V lost 6 bases, J lost 3 bases, and 8 bases lay in between. This CDR3 is 11 amino acids long.

The chain couples TRBV29-1 to TRBJ1-1; D is unclear. The germline CDR1 and CDR2 sequences are SQVTM and ANQGSEA. The CDR3 is 12 amino acids. The V end was cut by 7 bases, the J end by 4 bases, with 13 bases between. The CDR3 loop is CSGTGLGTEAFF. In DNA form, the CDR3 reads TGCAGCGGGACGGGGTTGGGCACTGAAGCTTTCTTT. Variable domain in full (rest from reference TRBV29-1 and TRBJ1-1): SAVISQKPSRDICQRGTSLTIQCQVDSQVTMMFWYRQQPGQSLTLIATANQGSEATYESGFVIDKFPISRPNLTFSTLTVSNMSPEDSSIYLCSGTGLGTEAFFGQGTRLTVV.

This chain links TRBV7-8 with TRBJ1-5, with D uncertain. The ends were cut back, 5 bases at V and 6 bases at J, with 11 bases in the middle. The germline V gene has CDR1 SGHVS and CDR2 FQNEAQ. This CDR3 is built from 13 residues. CDR3 DNA: TGTGCCAGCAGCCCCCGAACAGTTCAGCCCCAGCATTTT. Protein sequence: CASSPRTVQPQHF.

The chain carries TRBV14 and TRBJ1-4; D not resolved. Between the trimmed V and J ends, which lost 4 bases and 0 bases, there was a span of 21 bases. CDR1 and CDR2 from the germline V gene are SGHDN and FVKESK. The CDR3 spans 19 residues. The CDR3 here is CASSLGLWGGISTNEKLFF. CDR3 nucleotide sequence: TGTGCCAGCAGCCTCGGACTGTGGGGTGGTATTTCAACTAATGAAAAACTGTTTTTT.

V usage is TRBV7-2 and J usage is TRBJ2-5, with D possibly TRBD1 on 6 matching bases. The V end lost 4 bases, the J end lost 2 bases, and 17 bases lay between the germline ends. Per the germline V gene, CDR1 is SGHTA and CDR2 is FQGNSA. This CDR3 spans 16 amino acids. CDR3 bases: TGTGCCAGCAGCTCCCTGGGGCTAAGGGGGCAAGAGACCCAGTACTTC. Its protein product is CASSSLGLRGQETQYF.

This sequence joins TRBV6-5 and TRBJ2-1; the D is unclear. In germline, CDR1 is MNHEY, CDR2 SVGAGI. V was clipped by 0 bases and J by 6 bases, with 6 bases between them. CDR3 length: 13 residues. The CDR3 nucleotides are TGTGCCAGCAGTTACTCGCTCGGCAATGAGCAGTTCTTC. Encoded protein: CASSYSLGNEQFF.

In this sample, this clone turned up once. The chain carries TRBV5-6 and TRBJ2-7, with a tentative D call TRBD1 (6 bases). Germline V gene lookup returns CDR1 SGHDT and CDR2 YYEEEE. Deletions cut 3 bases from V and 2 bases from J, with 9 bases between. This CDR3 comprises 13 residues. This CDR3 reads CASSYGQTYEQYF. The CDR3 DNA sequence: TGTGCCAGCAGCTACGGACAGACCTACGAGCAGTACTTC.

This chain links TRBV7-2 with TRBJ2-7, with a weak D call TRBD1 (6 bases). The CDR3 runs 12 residues. The V end lost 5 bases, the J end lost 5 bases, and 10 bases lay between the germline ends. In germline, CDR1 is SGHTA, CDR2 FQGNSA. CDR3 loop: CASSLQGNEQYF. Here the CDR3 DNA reads TGTGCCAGCAGCCTACAGGGCAACGAGCAGTACTTC.

This chain connects TRBV19 to TRBJ1-5; D gene unclear. CDR3 length: 16 amino acids. Germline lookup yields CDR1 LNHDA and CDR2 SQIVND (reference sequence). Trimming removed 3 bases from V and 1 base from J, with 13 bases in between. The CDR3 nucleotides read TGTGCCAGTAGTATCTCCCTTTCCTTAAGCAATCAGCCCCAGCATTTT. This codes for CASSISLSLSNQPQHF. The whole variable domain, filled in from reference TRBV19 and TRBJ1-5, reads DGGITQSPKYLFRKEGQNVTLSCEQNLNHDAMYWYRQDPGQGLRLIYYSQIVNDFQKGDIAEGYSVSREKKESFPLTVTSAQKNPTAFYLCASSISLSLSNQPQHFGDGTRLSIL.

The chain joins TRBV28 to TRBJ2-7, with 8 bases that match TRBD2. In germline, CDR1 is MDHEN, CDR2 SYDVKM. Trimming at V came to 2 bases and at J to 1 base, leaving 10 bases not matched to a gene. This CDR3 has 17 amino acids. As DNA, the CDR3 is TGTGCCAGCAGTTTAGAGAGAACGGGAGGGTCTTCCTACGAGCAGTACTTC. Protein: CASSLERTGGSSYEQYF.

This clone was counted a few times. This rearrangement joins TRBV6-5 to TRBJ2-1, with 7 bases aligning to TRBD2. V was clipped by 11 bases and J by 12 bases; unmatched bases: 19. Germline CDR1 MNHEY, CDR2 SVGAGI. This CDR3 contains 14 residues. The CDR3 DNA reads as TGTGCCGAAGGGAAAGCGGGAACCCCCGAGGGGCAGTTCTTC. Protein product: CAEGKAGTPEGQFF.

The chain recombines TRBV19 with TRBJ1-2; 7 positions match TRBD1. The CDR3 consists of 14 residues. V lost 4 bases to trimming and J lost 6 bases; unmatched junction nucleotides: 8. Germline lookup yields CDR1 LNHDA and CDR2 SQIVND (reference sequence). CDR3 coding DNA: TGTGCCAGTAGTAACAACAGGGGAATAGATGGCTACACCTTC. Translated, it gives CASSNNRGIDGYTF.

The chain couples TRBV19 to TRBJ2-5; D is perhaps TRBD2 (6 bases). CDR1 is LNHDA, CDR2 SQIVND, per germline (reference sequence). The V end lost 3 bases, the J end lost 7 bases, and 21 bases lay between the germline ends. This CDR3 spans 16 amino acids. DNA for the CDR3: TGTGCCAGTAGTATCCCCGGGACTCCCGGCTCTGTGACCCAGTACTTC. Its translation is CASSIPGTPGSVTQYF.

Only a few counts were recorded for this clone. In DNA form, the CDR3 reads TGTGCCAGCAGGGGACAGGGGGACACAGATACGCAGTATTTT. This gives the protein CASRGQGDTDTQYF. The chain carries TRBV6-1 and TRBJ2-3; 11 bases agree with TRBD1. Germline loops: CDR1 MNHNS, CDR2 SASEGT. The CDR3 extends over 14 amino acids. Trimming took 6 bases from V and 2 from J; bases not matched to a gene: 1.

The chain joins TRBV28 to TRBJ2-7, with D hard to call. The CDR3 has 15 residues. Germline V gene data show CDR1 as MDHEN and CDR2 as SYDVKM. The V end was cut by 4 bases, the J end by 0 bases, with 13 bases between. The CDR3 nucleotides read TGTGCCAGCAGTTCCCAAGACTTGAGCTCCTACGAGCAGTACTTC. Protein product: CASSSQDLSSYEQYF.

This clone was picked up a small number of times. The CDR3 DNA sequence: TGTGCCAGTAGTGCAGAGGACAGGGCCAATGAGCAGTTCTTC. Its translation: CASSAEDRANEQFF. This sequence joins TRBV19 and TRBJ2-1, with 8 bases aligning to TRBD1. The V segment lost 5 bases and the J segment 6 bases; nucleotides outside the gene matches: 6. CDR3 length equals 14 residues. Germline-derived CDR1 and CDR2 are LNHDA and SQIVND (reference sequence).

This chain links TRBV14 with TRBJ2-3, with TRBD2 matching 7 bases. V trimming: 4 bases; J trimming: 2 bases; junction bases outside the gene matches: 6. CDR1 is SGHDN, CDR2 FVKESK, per germline. The CDR3 runs to 15 residues. The CDR3 reads CASSPVGGITDTQYF. The CDR3 nucleotides are TGTGCCAGCAGCCCCGTGGGGGGGATCACAGATACGCAGTATTTT.

This clone was counted only a few times. The chain links TRBV5-1 to TRBJ2-5; no clear D. The CDR3 has 16 residues. Between the trimmed V and J ends, which lost 0 bases and 1 base, there was a span of 13 bases. CDR1 is SGHRS and CDR2 is YFSETQ in the germline V gene. CDR3 in DNA: TGCGCCAGCAGCTTGGATTCTGTCTCCCTCCAAGAGACCCAGTACTTC. Its translation: CASSLDSVSLQETQYF.

The rearrangement uses TRBV29-1 and TRBJ2-5; 7 bases map to TRBD1. This CDR3 has 15 residues. The germline gives CDR1 SQVTM, CDR2 ANQGSEA. Losses at the gene ends were 8 bases for V and 2 bases for J; bases not matched to a gene: 14. CDR3 in amino acids: CSSYQGTDVQETQYF. CDR3 coding DNA: TGCAGCTCCTACCAGGGGACAGACGTACAAGAGACCCAGTACTTC. Full variable domain (remainder filled in from reference TRBV29-1 and TRBJ2-5): SAVISQKPSRDICQRGTSLTIQCQVDSQVTMMFWYRQQPGQSLTLIATANQGSEATYESGFVIDKFPISRPNLTFSTLTVSNMSPEDSSIYLCSSYQGTDVQETQYFGPGTRLLVL.